Listed below are T cell receptor beta chains from one sample, sequenced in a study of blood T cell repertoires in COVID-19. Method: immunoSEQ multiplex PCR; TCRdb's copy keeps in-frame clones and lacks some. The sample includes around 250,000 clones, about 90% of them seen just once. The sample was PBMCs or T cells enriched from blood (not recorded which). These receptors were taken from a human donor in a cohort exposed to, infected with or recovered from COVID-19 (not recorded which). The donor label of this sample is uncertain. The CDR3 runs from the conserved cysteine through the conserved F or W. Fields, in order: J gene, D gene, V gene, clone size, CDR3 DNA, CDR3 protein. D genes are given only for firm matches. Clone sizes are given selectively: once, few, many, or a class where the clone is expanded.

>TRBJ2-1|TRBD1|TRBV5-5|.
TGTGCCAGCAGCCTAAGTCGGGGACAGGGGGCGAATGAGCAGTTCTTC
CASSLSRGQGANEQFF
>TRBJ1-3|.|TRBV4-2|.
TGTGCCAGCAGCCAAGGGAGGGGAAAGGGAGGAAACACCATATATTTT
CASSQGRGKGGNTIYF
>TRBJ1-2|.|TRBV7-8|.
TGTGCCAGCAGCTTAGAAGCGCCCGGGGGCTACACCTTC
CASSLEAPGGYTF
>TRBJ1-2|TRBD1|TRBV2|.
TGTGCCAGCACCCTAGCGGGACAGCCTAACTATGGCTACACCTTC
CASTLAGQPNYGYTF
>TRBJ2-2|.|TRBV15|.
TGTGCCACGAGACAGGTTGTCACCGGGGAGCTGTTTTTT
CATRQVVTGELFF
>TRBJ1-1|.|TRBV6-2/TRBV6-3|.
TGTGCCAGCAGTTCCCTCGACTCGAACACTGAAGCTTTCTTT
CASSSLDSNTEAFF
>TRBJ2-7|TRBD1|TRBV7-6|.
TGTGCCAGCAGCTCGAGGACAGGGTGGATCTACGAGCAGTACTTC
CASSSRTGWIYEQYF
>TRBJ2-5|TRBD2|TRBV30|once
TGTGCCTGGAGTGCCGGGGGGGGAGGGGAGACCCAGTACTTC
CAWSAGGGGETQYF
>TRBJ1-2|.|TRBV7-2|.
TGTGCCAGCAGCTCAAGACTATCTAACTATGGCTACACCTTC
CASSSRLSNYGYTF
>TRBJ2-7|.|TRBV6-6|.
TGTGCCAGCAGTTACTCGCCCCCAGGGGACGAGCAGTACTTC
CASSYSPPGDEQYF
>TRBJ2-7|TRBD1|TRBV4-3|.
TGCGCCAGCAGCCGGCGGACAGGGGACTCCTACGAGCAGTACTTC
CASSRRTGDSYEQYF
>TRBJ2-7|.|TRBV4-1|.
TGCGCCAGCAGCCAAGGGCAGGCCACGTCCTACGAGCAGTACTTC
CASSQGQATSYEQYF
>TRBJ1-1|.|TRBV3-1/TRBV3-2|.
TGTGCCAGCAGCCAAGTGGCGGGGATGAGGCCTGAAGCTTTCTTT
CASSQVAGMRPEAFF
>TRBJ1-2|.|TRBV10-3|.
TGTGCCATCAGTGAAATAGAAAACTATGGCTACACCTTC
CAISEIENYGYTF
>TRBJ1-1|TRBD1|TRBV29-1|.
TGCAGCGTGTACAGGGGGCGAAACACTGAAGCTTTCTTT
CSVYRGRNTEAFF
>TRBJ1-4|TRBD1|TRBV6-5|.
TGTGCCAGCAGTCGACAGGGGAGACAGGAAAAACTGTTTTTT
CASSRQGRQEKLFF
>TRBJ1-5|.|TRBV24-1|.
TGTGCCACCAGTGATCTCACAGACGATCAGCCCCAGCATTTT
CATSDLTDDQPQHF
>TRBJ1-5|TRBD1|TRBV19|.
TGTGCCAGTAGTATCACAGGGGATCAGCCCCAGCATTTT
CASSITGDQPQHF
>TRBJ1-2|.|TRBV12-2|.
TGTGCAAGTCGCTGCCCCTTAAGCGGGCAGGGCCCATATGGCTACACCTTC
CASRCPLSGQGPYGYTF
>TRBJ1-1|.|TRBV5-6|.
TGTGCCAGCAGCTCCTACAGCGGGTTGGCTTTCTTT
CASSSYSGLAFF
>TRBJ1-3|.|TRBV19|.
TGTGCCAGTAGCCCGGACTCCACGAGGAACACCATATATTTT
CASSPDSTRNTIYF
>TRBJ2-7|TRBD2|TRBV19|.
TGTGCCAGTAGCTCTAGCGGGGTCTCCCTATCAGTGGAGCAGTACTTC
CASSSSGVSLSVEQYF
>TRBJ1-1|TRBD1|TRBV6-6|.
TGTGCCAGCAGTCGCCGGGGACAGGGGGTAGGGAACACTGAAGCTTTCTTT
CASSRRGQGVGNTEAFF
>TRBJ1-6|.|TRBV30|few
TGTGCCTGGGGAAAGGGACTGGGTGGTTCACCCCTCCACTTT
CAWGKGLGGSPLHF
>TRBJ1-2|TRBD1|TRBV6-5|.
TGTGCCAGCACTCGGACAGGGAGGATCTATGGCTACACCTTC
CASTRTGRIYGYTF
>TRBJ1-1|.|TRBV19|.
TGTGCCAGTAGTCCCAGGTGGGACACTGAAGCTTTCTTT
CASSPRWDTEAFF
>TRBJ1-2|TRBD1|TRBV2|.
TGTGCCAGCAGTCCCTCGGACAGGGGGCCTGGCTACACCTTC
CASSPSDRGPGYTF
>TRBJ2-1|TRBD2|TRBV9|.
TGTGCCAGCAGCGTAGGAATTTTGGCCGGCGGGGGGTCGAGCTCCTACAATGAGCAGTTCTTC
CASSVGILAGGGSSSYNEQFF
>TRBJ2-5|.|TRBV5-1|.
TGCGCCAGCAGCCGGACTGGTCCTAAAGAGACCCAGTACTTC
CASSRTGPKETQYF
>TRBJ2-3|TRBD1|TRBV2|.
TGTGCCAGCAGGTGGGGACAGAAGTTCACAGATACGCAGTATTTT
CASRWGQKFTDTQYF